These 22 T cell receptor beta chains originate from one sample sequenced in a study of blood T cell repertoires in COVID-19. Clones were sequenced by immunoSEQ multiplex PCR, and TCRdb holds only the in-frame ones, with some missing. Counted here are roughly 180,000 clones, around 82% occurring once; the ten biggest clones make up roughly 20%. The specimen sequenced was PBMCs or T cells enriched from blood (not recorded which). These receptors came from a man between 60 and 75 years old who had recovered from COVID-19.

The CDR3 is CASSSTIPEAFF. In DNA form, the CDR3 reads TGTGCCAGCAGCTCGACAATCCCTGAAGCTTTCTTT. This chain links TRBV7-2 with TRBJ1-1; no clear D gene. CDR3 length: 12 residues. The germline V gene has CDR1 SGHTA and CDR2 FQGNSA. The V end lost 4 bases, the J end lost 6 bases, and 9 bases lay between the germline ends.

The chain combines TRBV6-5 with TRBJ2-1; 11 nucleotides match TRBD2. Germline V gene sequence: CDR1 MNHEY, CDR2 SVGAGI. Germline trimming cut 9 bases from V and 9 bases from J; bases unmatched to any gene: 7. The CDR3 sequence is 13 residues long. The CDR3 region has the DNA TGTGCCAGTTCTACTAGCGGGAGTACTGAGCAGTTCTTC. This translates into CASSTSGSTEQFF.

This chain links TRBV29-1 with TRBJ2-7; 11 positions agree with TRBD1. The CDR3 length is 13 residues. J lost 2 bases, V lost 6 bases, and 3 bases had no gene match. Germline CDR1 SQVTM, CDR2 ANQGSEA. The CDR3 protein is CSVRTGGPYEQYF. In DNA, the CDR3 is TGCAGCGTCCGGACAGGGGGCCCCTACGAGCAGTACTTC.

This clone showed up just once. The chain has TRBV5-1 and TRBJ1-1; no clear D. The germline CDR1 and CDR2 sequences are SGHRS and YFSETQ. V was trimmed by 0 bases and J by 7 bases, leaving 16 bases between them. This CDR3 contains 15 residues. CDR3 sequence reads: CASSLDGSLSLEAFF. The CDR3 DNA reads as TGCGCCAGCAGCTTGGACGGGAGCCTAAGCCTTGAAGCTTTCTTT.

The V call is TRBV19, the J call TRBJ1-5; TRBD1 is a possible D gene (6 bases). The CDR3 extends over 17 amino acids. Germline V lookup: CDR1 LNHDA, CDR2 SQIVND (reference sequence). Between the trimmed V and J ends, which lost 3 bases and 7 bases, there was a span of 22 bases. This CDR3 is CASSIWTRGGDGQPQHF. CDR3 nucleotide sequence: TGTGCCAGTAGTATTTGGACTAGAGGGGGAGACGGCCAGCCCCAGCATTTT.

V and J are TRBV5-5 and TRBJ1-1; D unclear. Trimming stripped 0 bases from V and 3 bases from J, with 15 bases between. The CDR3 consists of 16 residues. Germline loops: CDR1 SGHKS, CDR2 YYEKEE (reference sequence). CDR3 protein: CASSLAWGSGYTEAFF. Here the CDR3 DNA reads TGTGCCAGCAGCTTGGCATGGGGTTCGGGGTACACTGAAGCTTTCTTT.

The CDR3 loop is CASSKNGGENYEQYF. The CDR3 region has the DNA TGTGCCAGCAGTAAAAACGGGGGGGAGAACTACGAGCAGTACTTC. V usage is TRBV7-3 and J usage is TRBJ2-7; the match to TRBD2 covers 8 bases. The CDR3 runs to 15 residues. Unmatched junction bases numbered 10, after V lost 6 bases and J lost 3 bases. Germline values: CDR1 SGHTA, CDR2 FQGTGA. The whole variable domain, filled in from reference TRBV7-3 and TRBJ2-7, reads GAGVSQTPSNKVTEKGKYVELRCDPISGHTALYWYRQSLGQGPEFLIYFQGTGAADDSGLPNDRFFAVRPEGSVSTLKIQRTERGDSAVYLCASSKNGGENYEQYFGPGTRLTVT.

The chain is built from TRBV5-1 and TRBJ1-2, with a possible D match to TRBD1 (6 bases). CDR1 and CDR2 (germline): SGHRS, YFSETQ. The CDR3 covers 15 residues. Trimming pared 2 bases from V and 1 base from J, leaving 12 bases between. The CDR3 is CASSLTGQINYGYTF. The CDR3 DNA sequence: TGCGCCAGCAGCTTAACGGGACAAATTAACTATGGCTACACCTTC.

The chain uses TRBV28 and TRBJ2-7; TRBD2 agrees at 12 bases. V lost 6 bases to trimming and J lost 2 bases; unmatched junction nucleotides: 8. The CDR3 runs 16 residues. The germline CDR1 and CDR2 sequences are MDHEN and SYDVKM. CDR3 protein: CASSLMTSGGPYEQYF. CDR3 DNA sequence: TGTGCCAGCAGCCTCATGACTAGCGGGGGACCCTACGAGCAGTACTTC.

This clone was detected only once. The chain links TRBV3-1 (or the pseudogene TRBV3-2) to TRBJ2-7, with D maybe TRBD1 (6 bases). This CDR3 has 14 residues. V lost 4 bases to trimming and J lost 6 bases, with 16 bases between them. The germline V gene has CDR1 LGHDT and CDR2 YNNKEL (reference sequence). The CDR3 coding sequence is TGTGCCAGCAGCCGACCGGGACACCACGGCGAGCAGTACTTC. This translates into CASSRPGHHGEQYF.

The gene calls are TRBV9 and TRBJ1-2; 7 nucleotides align to TRBD1. Trimming cost V 1 base and J 9 bases; bases outside gene matches: 15. The germline CDR1 and CDR2 sequences are SGDLS and YYNGEE. The CDR3 loop spans 16 amino acids. The CDR3, as DNA: TGTGCCAGCAGCGTATCCAGACGACAGGGCCGTTCGAGCTACACCTTC. It translates to CASSVSRRQGRSSYTF.

The gene calls are TRBV5-6 and TRBJ1-6; 10 nucleotides align to TRBD1. Germline loops: CDR1 SGHDT, CDR2 YYEEEE. The V gene end was trimmed by 1 base and the J gene end by 7 bases; junction bases not matched to a gene: 5. The CDR3 has 16 amino acids. The CDR3 bases are TGTGCCAGCAGCTTGCGCAGACAGGGGGCAAATTCACCCCTCCACTTT. This translates into CASSLRRQGANSPLHF.

This clone was recorded only once. The chain is built from TRBV2 and TRBJ2-3; 9 positions match TRBD2. Germline-derived CDR1 and CDR2 are SNHLY and FYNNEI. The V gene end was trimmed by 3 bases and the J gene end by 6 bases; junction bases not matched to a gene: 4. There are 14 residues in the CDR3. For the CDR3, the DNA is TGTGCCAGCAGTGAGACTAGCGGCCGGGATACGCAGTATTTT. Its protein product is CASSETSGRDTQYF.

V gene TRBV7-9 combines with J gene TRBJ1-2; D is possibly TRBD1 (5 bases). Germline V gene lookup returns CDR1 SEHNR and CDR2 FQNEAQ (reference sequence). CDR3 length equals 13 residues. Trimming took 5 bases from V and 0 from J, leaving 7 bases between them. Written as DNA, the CDR3 is TGTGCCAGCAGCCGGACATCTAACTATGGCTACACCTTC. Its protein product is CASSRTSNYGYTF.

This clone has just a few counts. The CDR3 spells CASSLDQASGPLNV. The CDR3 coding sequence is TGTGCCAGCAGCTTAGATCAGGCTAGCGGACCTCTAAATGTC. The chain combines TRBV7-2 with TRBJ2-7, with 7 bases fitting TRBD2. Germline assignment: CDR1 SGHTA and CDR2 FQGNSA. This CDR3 spans 14 amino acids.

V gene TRBV6-5 combines with J gene TRBJ1-5; possibly TRBD1 for D (6 bases). Germline V gene sequence: CDR1 MNHEY, CDR2 SVGAGI. Trimming took 5 bases from V and 5 from J, leaving 10 bases between them. This CDR3 region has 13 residues. The CDR3 spells CASSQYRDQPQHF. CDR3 nucleotide sequence: TGTGCCAGCAGTCAATACAGGGATCAGCCCCAGCATTTT.

The chain is built from TRBV3-1 (or the pseudogene TRBV3-2) and TRBJ2-7; 7 nucleotides match TRBD2. Looked up from germline, CDR1 is LGHDT and CDR2 is YNNKEL (reference sequence). J was trimmed by 0 bases and V by 1 base; bases with no gene match: 6. The CDR3 is made up of 16 amino acids. The CDR3 DNA reads TGTGCCAGCAGCCAAGGACTAGCCTTGAGCTCCTACGAGCAGTACTTC. As protein: CASSQGLALSSYEQYF.

The V call is TRBV6-5, the J call TRBJ2-5; TRBD1 might be the D (6 bases). The CDR3 is 12 residues long. Trimming removed 4 bases at V and 6 bases at J, with 9 bases between. Germline V gene lookup returns CDR1 MNHEY and CDR2 SVGAGI. This CDR3 is CASSSDSQTQYF. The CDR3, as DNA: TGTGCCAGCAGTTCGGACAGCCAGACCCAGTACTTC.

The CDR3 loop is CASSLSTGQAEAFF. CDR3 nucleotide sequence: TGTGCCAGCAGCTTGTCCACGGGACAGGCTGAAGCTTTCTTT. The chain combines TRBV7-8 with TRBJ1-1; 8 bases agree with TRBD1. This CDR3 spans 14 amino acids. Germline V gene sequence: CDR1 SGHVS, CDR2 FQNEAQ. The V and J ends lost 3 bases and 6 bases, in that order; junction bases with no gene match: 6.

The chain combines TRBV9 with TRBJ2-3; 12 positions agree with TRBD2. Germline-derived CDR1 and CDR2 are SGDLS and YYNGEE. J lost 2 bases, V lost 3 bases, and 13 bases had no gene match. The CDR3 has 19 amino acids. The CDR3 loop is CASSAGTSGSLTFTDTQYF. In DNA form, the CDR3 reads TGTGCCAGCAGCGCCGGGACTAGCGGGTCCCTCACCTTCACAGATACGCAGTATTTT.

The chain is built from TRBV5-6 and TRBJ2-5; 9 nucleotides agree with TRBD1. This CDR3 is 16 amino acids long. The V segment lost 2 bases and the J segment 1 base; nucleotides outside the gene matches: 6. The germline V gene encodes CDR1 SGHDT and CDR2 YYEEEE. The CDR3 DNA sequence: TGTGCCAGCAGCTTCTTGGGGGGACAGGGCCAAGAGACCCAGTACTTC. Translating gives CASSFLGGQGQETQYF.

This clone was recorded once. The CDR3 here is CASSQSRGSPLHF. The CDR3 nucleotides read TGTGCCAGCAGTCAGAGCCGGGGTTCACCCCTCCACTTT. The V gene is TRBV28, the J gene TRBJ1-6, with D unresolved. CDR3 length: 13 amino acids. Trimming shortened V by 5 bases and J by 9 bases, and 11 bases separated the two germline ends. Looked up from germline, CDR1 is MDHEN and CDR2 is SYDVKM.